This T cell receptor (beta chain) was captured in a study of early T cells in non-severe SARS-CoV-2 infection. Study background: Sequencing targeted bulk RNA from unsorted whole blood, leaving chains unpaired.

This clonotype came up many times. Its antigen is not known. Study-level findings and limits: Using VDJdb, the matching emphasized anti-spike CD8 responses while missing private and CD4 specificities.

CDR3 length equals 15 residues. V lost 1 base to trimming and J lost 5 bases, with 12 bases between them. In germline, CDR1 is SGHDN, CDR2 FVKESK. Unique molecular identifiers were added to individual cDNA molecules. TCRdb redid the calling of the 5' RACE reads with MiXCR, one entry per CDR3 protein. The sample has roughly 27,000 distinct CDR3 sequences; 4% to 4.5% are singletons. Input material: whole blood. This receptor was obtained from an adult who was a healthcare worker with PCR-confirmed SARS-CoV-2 infection or an uninfected control (not recorded which). This chain links TRBV14 with TRBJ2-1, with D tentatively TRBD2 (6 bases). The CDR3 sequence is CASSQVGRDHNEQFF. In nucleotides, the CDR3 is TGTGCCAGCAGCCAAGTGGGGCGGGATCACAATGAGCAGTTCTTC. Together with reference TRBV14 and TRBJ2-1, the CDR3 gives the full variable domain: EAGVTQFPSHSVIEKGQTVTLRCDPISGHDNLYWYRRVMGKEIKFLLHFVKESKQDESGMPNNRFLAERTGGTYSTLKVQPAELEDSGVYFCASSQVGRDHNEQFFGPGTRLTVL.